One sample yielded the 18 T cell receptor beta chains listed below, sequenced in a study of blood T cells in healthy people across ages. Primed by a sample-barcoded 5' primer and a J-beta primer mix, a second PCR proceeded for about 6 to 12 cycles. TCRdb itself ran the 5' RACE reads through MiXCR, one entry per CDR3 protein. The table includes around 280,000 distinct CDR3 sequences, around 27% detected once. What was sequenced was blood. Source of these receptors: a woman in her 70s in good health.

The J gene is TRBJ1-2, the V gene TRBV25-1; D uncertain. Trimming took 0 bases from V and 4 from J, leaving 3 bases between them. The V gene's germline CDR1 is MGHDK and CDR2 SYGVNS. The CDR3 loop spans 12 amino acids. In DNA, the CDR3 is TGTGCCAGCAGTGAATACAGCTATGGCTACACCTTC. Encoded protein: CASSEYSYGYTF.

The chain recombines TRBV2 with TRBJ2-1, with D possibly matching TRBD2 (6 bases). The CDR3 is 15 residues long. The germline V gene encodes CDR1 SNHLY and CDR2 FYNNEI. The V end lost 3 bases, the J end lost 3 bases, and 12 bases lay between the germline ends. CDR3 nucleotides: TGTGCCAGCAGTGAGCAGGGAGGTAACTACAATGAGCAGTTCTTC. Encoded protein: CASSEQGGNYNEQFF.

This clonotype was observed a handful of times. This rearrangement joins TRBV20-1 to TRBJ2-7; 8 positions agree with TRBD2. Germline CDR1 reads DFQATT; CDR2 reads SNEGSKA (reference sequence). The CDR3 totals 13 residues. Germline trimming cut 0 bases from V and 6 bases from J; bases unmatched to any gene: 4. This chain's CDR3 is CSARDGTSAEQYF. The CDR3 DNA reads as TGCAGTGCTAGAGACGGGACTAGTGCCGAGCAGTACTTC.

This clonotype was counted a few times. This sequence joins TRBV12-3 or TRBV12-4 and TRBJ2-3, with D hard to call. The V and J ends lost 7 bases and 9 bases respectively, with 11 bases between them. The CDR3 is 11 residues long. The CDR3 region is CASKLSETQYF. CDR3 bases: TGTGCCAGCAAACTGAGCGAGACGCAGTATTTT.

This clonotype was seen a single time. The chain uses TRBV7-2 and TRBJ1-3; D remains unclear. Germline CDR1 and CDR2: SGHTA and FQGNSA. Trimming removed 5 bases at V and 0 bases at J, with 11 bases between. CDR3 length: 15 residues. The CDR3 bases are TGTGCCAGCAGCACTACACGGAACTCTGGAAACACCATATATTTT. Translated, it gives CASSTTRNSGNTIYF.

This clonotype was recorded a few times. This chain joins TRBV4-2 and TRBJ1-6, with 8 bases matching TRBD1. The V segment lost 3 bases and the J segment 11 bases; nucleotides outside the gene matches: 6. This CDR3 has 14 amino acids. Germline values: CDR1 LGHNA, CDR2 YNFKEQ. Here the CDR3 reads CASSQDRVGTPLHF. Written as DNA, the CDR3 is TGTGCCAGCAGCCAGGACAGGGTGGGTACACCCCTCCACTTT.

The sample holds a few counts of this clonotype. This sequence joins TRBV28 and TRBJ1-3; 11 bases agree with TRBD1. CDR1 and CDR2 (germline): MDHEN, SYDVKM. This CDR3 is 14 amino acids long. Unmatched junction bases numbered 4, after V lost 4 bases and J lost 8 bases. The CDR3 sequence is CASSSGQGAHTIYF. CDR3 nucleotide sequence: TGTGCCAGCAGTTCAGGACAGGGGGCACACACCATATATTTT. Variable domain in full (rest from reference TRBV28 and TRBJ1-3): DVKVTQSSRYLVKRTGEKVFLECVQDMDHENMFWYRQDPGLGLRLIYFSYDVKMKEKGDIPEGYSVSREKKERFSLILESASTNQTSMYLCASSSGQGAHTIYFGEGSWLTVV.

The chain uses TRBV29-1 and TRBJ2-2; 8 bases align to TRBD2. This CDR3 has 15 amino acids. CDR1 SQVTM and CDR2 ANQGSEA come from the germline V gene. With V trimmed by 1 base and J by 7 bases, 8 bases remained unmatched. Here the CDR3 reads CSVEGSGGRIGELFF. CDR3 nucleotide sequence: TGCAGCGTTGAAGGGAGCGGCGGGAGGATCGGGGAGCTGTTTTTT.

This clonotype occurred a few times. The rearrangement uses TRBV29-1 and TRBJ1-1; 8 nucleotides line up with TRBD1. V was pared by 8 bases and J by 3 bases, with 8 bases of the junction left unmatched. CDR1 SQVTM and CDR2 ANQGSEA come from the germline V gene. The CDR3 totals 13 residues. CDR3 in DNA: TGCAGCTTTACTCAACAGGGGGACACTGAAGCTTTCTTT. It yields the protein CSFTQQGDTEAFF.

This clonotype was observed a handful of times. The rearrangement uses TRBV29-1 and TRBJ2-5; the match to TRBD1 covers 9 bases. Germline-derived CDR1 and CDR2 are SQVTM and ANQGSEA. Unmatched junction bases numbered 11, after V lost 0 bases and J lost 6 bases. The CDR3 is made up of 16 amino acids. The CDR3: CSVEETLTGGRKTQYF. CDR3 sequence (DNA): TGCAGCGTTGAAGAGACTCTAACAGGGGGCAGGAAGACCCAGTACTTC. Using reference TRBV29-1 and TRBJ2-5 for the parts outside the CDR3, the full variable domain is SAVISQKPSRDICQRGTSLTIQCQVDSQVTMMFWYRQQPGQSLTLIATANQGSEATYESGFVIDKFPISRPNLTFSTLTVSNMSPEDSSIYLCSVEETLTGGRKTQYFGPGTRLLVL.

V gene TRBV28 combines with J gene TRBJ1-3; D ambiguous. V dropped 7 bases and J dropped 4 bases, with 11 bases sitting between them. Germline assignment: CDR1 MDHEN and CDR2 SYDVKM. The CDR3 covers 13 residues. CDR3 coding DNA: TGTGCCAGCATCAATCCCCAGGGAAACACCATATATTTT. It translates to CASINPQGNTIYF. Full variable domain (remainder filled in from reference TRBV28 and TRBJ1-3): DVKVTQSSRYLVKRTGEKVFLECVQDMDHENMFWYRQDPGLGLRLIYFSYDVKMKEKGDIPEGYSVSREKKERFSLILESASTNQTSMYLCASINPQGNTIYFGEGSWLTVV.

Only a few counts were recorded for this clonotype. The CDR3 bases are TGCAGCGTCCTCATCAGGCAGGGCACAGATACGCAGTATTTT. Encoded protein: CSVLIRQGTDTQYF. J is TRBJ2-3 and V is TRBV29-1; D uncertain. Trimming removed 6 bases from V and 1 base from J, with 14 bases in between. The CDR3 consists of 14 residues. The germline V gene encodes CDR1 SQVTM and CDR2 ANQGSEA.

The V call is TRBV19, the J call TRBJ2-1; 9 bases align to TRBD1. Germline CDR1 LNHDA, CDR2 SQIVND (reference sequence). J lost 4 bases, V lost 5 bases, and 9 bases had no gene match. The CDR3 is 16 residues long. CDR3 protein: CASSLQGTGIYNEQFF. The CDR3 bases are TGTGCCAGTAGTCTTCAGGGGACAGGGATATACAATGAGCAGTTCTTC.

This chain uses TRBV28 with TRBJ2-2; no reliable D call. Germline V CDR1 and CDR2: MDHEN, SYDVKM. V was clipped by 6 bases and J by 6 bases, with 5 bases between them. The CDR3 is 11 residues long. The CDR3 sequence is CASSSPGELFF. DNA for the CDR3: TGTGCCAGCAGCAGCCCCGGGGAGCTGTTTTTT. Drawing the rest from reference TRBV28 and TRBJ2-2, the complete variable domain is DVKVTQSSRYLVKRTGEKVFLECVQDMDHENMFWYRQDPGLGLRLIYFSYDVKMKEKGDIPEGYSVSREKKERFSLILESASTNQTSMYLCASSSPGELFFGEGSRLTVL.

About this clonotype: One end of the junction is discordant with germline, which a read error may explain. The rearrangement links TRBV6-2 or TRBV6-3 to TRBJ1-2; the D gene is possibly TRBD1 (5 bases). The V gene's germline CDR1 is MNHEY and CDR2 SVGEGT. The length of the CDR3 is 13 residues. The CDR3 DNA is TGTGCCAGCAGTGACGGGGCTAAGTATGGCTACACCTTC. This gives the protein CASSDGAKYGYTF.

The chain employs TRBV7-6 and TRBJ1-4; TRBD1 matches 9 bases. Germline lookup yields CDR1 SGHVS and CDR2 FNYEAQ. CDR3 length: 15 residues. Unmatched junction bases numbered 6, after V lost 5 bases and J lost 5 bases. CDR3 loop: CASSTGTGRNEKLFF. The CDR3 coding sequence is TGTGCCAGCAGCACCGGGACAGGGAGGAATGAAAAACTGTTTTTT.

This clonotype was found a few times. This sequence joins TRBV10-3 and TRBJ2-3; TRBD2 aligns across 9 bases. The CDR3 is made up of 14 amino acids. CDR1 is ENHRY and CDR2 is SYGVKD in the germline V gene. Trimming cost V 10 bases and J 6 bases; bases outside gene matches: 11. Written as DNA, the CDR3 is TGTGCCACGTCCCGCGGGAGGGCCGGGGATACGCAGTATTTT. Encoded protein: CATSRGRAGDTQYF.

This chain links TRBV5-1 with TRBJ2-3, with 14 bases aligning to TRBD2. V lost 2 bases to trimming and J lost 3 bases; unmatched junction nucleotides: 2. CDR3 length equals 16 residues. The germline V gene encodes CDR1 SGHRS and CDR2 YFSETQ. The CDR3 region has the DNA TGCGCCAGCAGCTTAGGGACTAGCGGGAGAACAGATACGCAGTATTTT. It codes for CASSLGTSGRTDTQYF.